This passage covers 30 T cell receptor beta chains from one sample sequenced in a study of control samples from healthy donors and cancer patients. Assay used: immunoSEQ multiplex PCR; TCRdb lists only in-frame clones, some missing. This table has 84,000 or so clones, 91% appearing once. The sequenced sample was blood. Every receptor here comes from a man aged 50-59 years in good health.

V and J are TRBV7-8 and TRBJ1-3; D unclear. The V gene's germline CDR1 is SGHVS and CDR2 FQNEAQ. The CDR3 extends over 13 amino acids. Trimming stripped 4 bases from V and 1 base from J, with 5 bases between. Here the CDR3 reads CASSWDSGNTIYF. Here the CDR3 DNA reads TGTGCCAGCAGCTGGGATTCTGGAAACACCATATATTTT.

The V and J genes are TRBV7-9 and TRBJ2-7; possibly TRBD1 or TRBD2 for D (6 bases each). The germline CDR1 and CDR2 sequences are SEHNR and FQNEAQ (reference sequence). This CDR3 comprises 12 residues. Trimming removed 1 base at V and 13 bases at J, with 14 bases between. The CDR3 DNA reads TGTGCCAGCAGCTTAGGTATGGGGGGCACATACTTC. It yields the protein CASSLGMGGTYF. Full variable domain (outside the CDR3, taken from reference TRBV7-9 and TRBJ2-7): DTGVSQNPRHKITKRGQNVTFRCDPISEHNRLYWYRQTLGQGPEFLTYFQNEAQLEKSRLLSDRFSAERPKGSFSTLEIQRTEQGDSAMYLCASSLGMGGTYFGPGTRLTVT.

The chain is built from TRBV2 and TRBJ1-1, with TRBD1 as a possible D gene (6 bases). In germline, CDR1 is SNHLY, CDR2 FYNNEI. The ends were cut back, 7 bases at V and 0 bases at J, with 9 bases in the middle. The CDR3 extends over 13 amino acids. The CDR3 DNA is TGTGCCAGCAATCAGGGGATGAACACTGAAGCTTTCTTT. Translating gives CASNQGMNTEAFF.

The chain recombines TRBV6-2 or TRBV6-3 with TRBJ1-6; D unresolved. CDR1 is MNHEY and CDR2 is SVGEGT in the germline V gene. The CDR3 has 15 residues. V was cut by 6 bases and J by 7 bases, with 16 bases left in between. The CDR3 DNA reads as TGTGCCAGCAGCCCATTCAAAAAAGGGAATTCACCCCTCCACTTT. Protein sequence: CASSPFKKGNSPLHF.

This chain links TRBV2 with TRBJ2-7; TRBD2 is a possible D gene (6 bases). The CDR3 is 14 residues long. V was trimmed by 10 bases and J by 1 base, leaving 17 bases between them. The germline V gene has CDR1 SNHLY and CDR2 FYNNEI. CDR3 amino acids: CATGGLTSSYEQYF. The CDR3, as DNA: TGTGCCACCGGGGGACTTACTAGTTCCTACGAGCAGTACTTC.

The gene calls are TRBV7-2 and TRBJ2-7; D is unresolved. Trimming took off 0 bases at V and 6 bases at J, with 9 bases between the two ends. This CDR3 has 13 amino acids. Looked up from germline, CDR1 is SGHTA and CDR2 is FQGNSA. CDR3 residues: CASSLADRGEQYF. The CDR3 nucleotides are TGTGCCAGCAGCTTAGCTGACCGCGGCGAGCAGTACTTC.

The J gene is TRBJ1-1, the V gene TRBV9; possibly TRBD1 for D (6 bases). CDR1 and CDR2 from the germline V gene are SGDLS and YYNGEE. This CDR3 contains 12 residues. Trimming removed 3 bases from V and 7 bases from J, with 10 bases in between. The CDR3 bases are TGTGCCAGCAGCGCGGACAGTCATGAAGCTTTCTTT. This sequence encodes CASSADSHEAFF.

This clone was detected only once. CDR3 protein: CASSAEGRGEAFF. CDR3 coding DNA: TGTGCCAGCAGTGCCGAAGGAAGAGGTGAAGCTTTCTTT. The chain uses TRBV6-4 and TRBJ1-1, with unresolved D. This CDR3 has 13 residues. Looked up from germline, CDR1 is MRHNA and CDR2 is SNTAGT. V lost 4 bases and J 7 bases, leaving 13 bases between the germline ends.

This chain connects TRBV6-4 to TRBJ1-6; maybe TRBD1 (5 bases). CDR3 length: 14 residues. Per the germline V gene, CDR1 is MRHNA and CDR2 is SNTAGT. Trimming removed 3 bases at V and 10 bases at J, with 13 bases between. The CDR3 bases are TGTGCCAGCAGTGAGAGGGGTGGTGGGTCACCCCTCCACTTT. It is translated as CASSERGGGSPLHF.

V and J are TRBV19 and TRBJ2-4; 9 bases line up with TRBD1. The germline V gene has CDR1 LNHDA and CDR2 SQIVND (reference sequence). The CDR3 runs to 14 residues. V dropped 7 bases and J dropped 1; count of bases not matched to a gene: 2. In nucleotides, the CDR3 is TGTGCCAGTATGACAGGGGGTGCCAAAAACATTCAGTACTTC. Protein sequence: CASMTGGAKNIQYF. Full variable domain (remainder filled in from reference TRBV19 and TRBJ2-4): DGGITQSPKYLFRKEGQNVTLSCEQNLNHDAMYWYRQDPGQGLRLIYYSQIVNDFQKGDIAEGYSVSREKKESFPLTVTSAQKNPTAFYLCASMTGGAKNIQYFGAGTRLSVL.

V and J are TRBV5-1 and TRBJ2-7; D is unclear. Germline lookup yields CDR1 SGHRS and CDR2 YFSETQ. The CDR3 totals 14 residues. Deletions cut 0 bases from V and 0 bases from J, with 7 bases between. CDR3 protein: CASSLGEASYEQYF. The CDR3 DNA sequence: TGCGCCAGCAGCTTGGGAGAGGCCTCCTACGAGCAGTACTTC. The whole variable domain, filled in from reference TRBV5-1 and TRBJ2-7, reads KAGVTQTPRYLIKTRGQQVTLSCSPISGHRSVSWYQQTPGQGLQFLFEYFSETQRNKGNFPGRFSGRQFSNSRSEMNVSTLELGDSALYLCASSLGEASYEQYFGPGTRLTVT.

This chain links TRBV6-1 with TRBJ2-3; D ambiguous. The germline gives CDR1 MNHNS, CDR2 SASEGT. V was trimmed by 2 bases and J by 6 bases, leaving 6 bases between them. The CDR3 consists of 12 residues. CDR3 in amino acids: CASSERKDTQYF. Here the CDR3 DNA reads TGTGCCAGCAGTGAACGTAAGGATACGCAGTATTTT.

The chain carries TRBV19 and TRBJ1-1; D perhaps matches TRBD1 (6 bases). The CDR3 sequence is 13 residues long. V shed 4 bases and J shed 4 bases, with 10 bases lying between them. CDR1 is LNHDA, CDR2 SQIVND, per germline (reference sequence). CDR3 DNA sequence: TGTGCCAGTAGTAACACAGGGACCACTGAAGCTTTCTTT. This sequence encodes CASSNTGTTEAFF.

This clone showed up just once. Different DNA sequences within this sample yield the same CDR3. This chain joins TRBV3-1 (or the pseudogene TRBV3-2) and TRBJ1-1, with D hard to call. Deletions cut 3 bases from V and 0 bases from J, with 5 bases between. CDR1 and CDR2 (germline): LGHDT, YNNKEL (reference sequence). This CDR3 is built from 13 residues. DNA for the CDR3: TGTGCCAGCAGCCAGGTGATGAACACTGAAGCTTTCTTT. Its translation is CASSQVMNTEAFF.

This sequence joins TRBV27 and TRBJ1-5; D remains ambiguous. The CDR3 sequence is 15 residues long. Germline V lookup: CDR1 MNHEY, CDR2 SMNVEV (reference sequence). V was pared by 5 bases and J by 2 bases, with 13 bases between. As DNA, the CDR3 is TGTGCCAGCAGTCCCCGGGGTGAAGGCAATCAGCCCCAGCATTTT. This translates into CASSPRGEGNQPQHF.

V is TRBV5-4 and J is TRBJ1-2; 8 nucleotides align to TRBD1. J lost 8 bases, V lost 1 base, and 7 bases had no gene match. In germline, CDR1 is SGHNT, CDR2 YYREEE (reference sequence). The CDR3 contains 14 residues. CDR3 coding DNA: TGTGCCAGCAGCTTGAGGCAGGGGGCAGGAGGCTACACCTTC. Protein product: CASSLRQGAGGYTF.

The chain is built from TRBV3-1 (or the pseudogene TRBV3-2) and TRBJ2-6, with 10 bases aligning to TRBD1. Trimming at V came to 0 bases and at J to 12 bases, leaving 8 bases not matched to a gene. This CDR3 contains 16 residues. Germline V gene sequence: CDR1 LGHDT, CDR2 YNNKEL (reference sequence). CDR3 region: CASSQEGQGVRSVLTF. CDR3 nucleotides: TGTGCCAGCAGCCAAGAAGGACAGGGGGTCCGTAGCGTCCTGACTTTC.

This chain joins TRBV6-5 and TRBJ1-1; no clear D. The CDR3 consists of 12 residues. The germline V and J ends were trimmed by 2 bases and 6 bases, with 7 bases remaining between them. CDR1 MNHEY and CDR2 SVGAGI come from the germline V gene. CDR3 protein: CASSYAGPEAFF. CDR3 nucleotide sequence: TGTGCCAGCAGTTACGCCGGCCCTGAAGCTTTCTTT.

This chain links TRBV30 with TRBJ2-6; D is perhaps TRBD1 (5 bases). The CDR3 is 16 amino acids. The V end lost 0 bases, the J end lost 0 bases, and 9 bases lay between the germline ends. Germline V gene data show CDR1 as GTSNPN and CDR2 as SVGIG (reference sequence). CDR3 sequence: CAWSVGVSSGANVLTF. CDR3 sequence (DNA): TGTGCCTGGAGTGTAGGGGTAAGCTCTGGGGCCAACGTCCTGACTTTC.

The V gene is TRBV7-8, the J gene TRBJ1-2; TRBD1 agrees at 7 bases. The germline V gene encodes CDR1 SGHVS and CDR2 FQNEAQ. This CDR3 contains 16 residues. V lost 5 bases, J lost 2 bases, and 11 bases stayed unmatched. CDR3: CASSPRVTGRNYGYTF. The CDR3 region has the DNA TGTGCCAGCAGCCCCCGGGTGACAGGGAGGAACTATGGCTACACCTTC.

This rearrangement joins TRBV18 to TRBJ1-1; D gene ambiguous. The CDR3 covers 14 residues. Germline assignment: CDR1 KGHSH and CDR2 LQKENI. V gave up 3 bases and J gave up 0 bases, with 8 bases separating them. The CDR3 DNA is TGTGCCAGCTCACCGGTGAGGATGAACACTGAAGCTTTCTTT. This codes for CASSPVRMNTEAFF.

In DNA, the CDR3 is TGTGCCACCAGTGATCTACCGGGACAGGGGGCTGGAAACATTCAGTACTTC. This encodes CATSDLPGQGAGNIQYF. J is TRBJ2-4 and V is TRBV24-1; TRBD1 matches 12 bases. This CDR3 spans 17 amino acids. Looked up from germline, CDR1 is KGHDR and CDR2 is SFDVKD. The V and J ends lost 3 bases and 6 bases, in that order; junction bases with no gene match: 8.

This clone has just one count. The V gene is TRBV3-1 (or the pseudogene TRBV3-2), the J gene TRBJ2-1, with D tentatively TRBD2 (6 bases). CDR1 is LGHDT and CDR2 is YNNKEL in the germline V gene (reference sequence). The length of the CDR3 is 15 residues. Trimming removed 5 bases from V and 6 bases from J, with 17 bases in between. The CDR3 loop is CASSKRGASVNEQFF. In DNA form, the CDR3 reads TGTGCCAGCAGCAAAAGGGGTGCTAGCGTCAATGAGCAGTTCTTC.

The chain's CDR3 is CASSQDRPPQPQHF. CDR3 DNA: TGCGCCAGCAGCCAAGATCGGCCCCCTCAGCCCCAGCATTTT. The chain combines TRBV4-1 with TRBJ1-5; no firm D call. Trimming cost V 0 bases and J 6 bases, with 9 bases left between them. The CDR3 has 14 amino acids. Germline values: CDR1 MGHRA, CDR2 YSYEKL.

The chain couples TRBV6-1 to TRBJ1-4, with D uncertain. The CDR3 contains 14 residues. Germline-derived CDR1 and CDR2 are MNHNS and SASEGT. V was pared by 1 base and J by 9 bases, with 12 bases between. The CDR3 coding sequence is TGTGCCAGCAGTGAAGGGGGTAACCTTCAAAAACTGTTTTTT. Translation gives CASSEGGNLQKLFF.

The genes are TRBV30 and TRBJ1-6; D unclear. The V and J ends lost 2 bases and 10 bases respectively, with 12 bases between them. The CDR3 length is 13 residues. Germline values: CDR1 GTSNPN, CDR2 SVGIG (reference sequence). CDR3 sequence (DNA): TGTGCCTGGAGTCATCCGGGAGGATCACCCCTCCACTTT. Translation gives CAWSHPGGSPLHF.

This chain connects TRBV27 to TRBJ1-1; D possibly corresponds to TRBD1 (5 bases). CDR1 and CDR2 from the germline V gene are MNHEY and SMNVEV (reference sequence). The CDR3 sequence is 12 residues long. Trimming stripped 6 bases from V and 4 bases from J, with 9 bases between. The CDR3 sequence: CASSQGGTEAFF. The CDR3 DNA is TGTGCCAGCAGCCAGGGAGGCACTGAAGCTTTCTTT.

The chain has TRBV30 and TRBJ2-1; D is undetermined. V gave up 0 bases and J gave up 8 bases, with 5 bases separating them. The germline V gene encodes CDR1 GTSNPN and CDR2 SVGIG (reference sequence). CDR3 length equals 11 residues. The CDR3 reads CAWSVRDEQFF. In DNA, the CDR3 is TGTGCCTGGAGTGTACGGGATGAGCAGTTCTTC.

The CDR3 sequence: CASRGTSIGTQYF. In DNA form, the CDR3 reads TGCGCCAGCAGGGGGACCAGTATAGGTACGCAGTATTTT. J is TRBJ2-3 and V is TRBV10-2, with D perhaps being TRBD1 or TRBD2 (5 bases each). The CDR3 contains 13 residues. Trimming removed 6 bases from V and 8 bases from J, with 15 bases in between. CDR1 WSHSY and CDR2 SAAADI come from the germline V gene.

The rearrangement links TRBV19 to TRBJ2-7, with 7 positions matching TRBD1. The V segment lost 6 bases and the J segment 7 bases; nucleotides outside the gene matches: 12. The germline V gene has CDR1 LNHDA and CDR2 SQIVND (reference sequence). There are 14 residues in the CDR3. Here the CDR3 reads CASRPRAGGREQYF. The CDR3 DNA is TGTGCCAGTAGACCCCGGGCAGGGGGTCGGGAGCAGTACTTC.